The TCR beta chain under discussion was sequenced for a study of control samples from healthy donors and cancer patients. Only in-frame clones appear in the TCRdb table, and some are missing; sequencing was by immunoSEQ multiplex PCR. The sample records approximately 87,000 clones, roughly 93% being singletons. Unmatched junction bases numbered 6, after V lost 3 bases and J lost 3 bases. Germline-derived CDR1 and CDR2 are LGHDT and YNNKEL (reference sequence). The length of the CDR3 is 16 residues. The clonotype originates from a woman in her thirties or forties with lung cancer. The rearrangement uses TRBV3-1 (or the pseudogene TRBV3-2) and TRBJ2-7; 12 bases fit TRBD1. The sequencing sample was made of PBMCs. This CDR3 reads CASSQGQGATGYEQYF. Here the CDR3 DNA reads TGTGCCAGCAGCCAGGGACAGGGGGCTACCGGCTACGAGCAGTACTTC.